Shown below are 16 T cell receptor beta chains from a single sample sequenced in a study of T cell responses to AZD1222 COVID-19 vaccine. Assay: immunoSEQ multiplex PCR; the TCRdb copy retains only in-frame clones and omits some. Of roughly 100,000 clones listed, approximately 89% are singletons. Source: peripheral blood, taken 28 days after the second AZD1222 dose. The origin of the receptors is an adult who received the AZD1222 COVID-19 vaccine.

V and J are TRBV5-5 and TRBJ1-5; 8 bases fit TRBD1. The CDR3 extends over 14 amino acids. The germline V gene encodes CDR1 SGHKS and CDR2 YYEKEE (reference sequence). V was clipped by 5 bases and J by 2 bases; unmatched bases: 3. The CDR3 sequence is CASRQGAGNQPQHF. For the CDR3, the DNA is TGTGCCAGCAGGCAGGGGGCAGGCAATCAGCCCCAGCATTTT.

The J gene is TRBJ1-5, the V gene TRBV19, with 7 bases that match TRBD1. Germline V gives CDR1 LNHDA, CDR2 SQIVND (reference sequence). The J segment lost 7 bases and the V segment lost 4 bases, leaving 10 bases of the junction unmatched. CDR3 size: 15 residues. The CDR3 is CASSTREGARQPQHF. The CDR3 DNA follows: TGTGCCAGTAGTACCAGGGAGGGGGCAAGGCAGCCCCAGCATTTT.

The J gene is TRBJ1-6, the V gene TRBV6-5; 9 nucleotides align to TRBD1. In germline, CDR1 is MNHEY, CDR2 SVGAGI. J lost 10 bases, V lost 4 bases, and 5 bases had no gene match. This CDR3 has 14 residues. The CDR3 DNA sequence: TGTGCCAGCAGTTCTGACAGGGGGAGGTCACCCCTCCACTTT. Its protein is CASSSDRGRSPLHF.

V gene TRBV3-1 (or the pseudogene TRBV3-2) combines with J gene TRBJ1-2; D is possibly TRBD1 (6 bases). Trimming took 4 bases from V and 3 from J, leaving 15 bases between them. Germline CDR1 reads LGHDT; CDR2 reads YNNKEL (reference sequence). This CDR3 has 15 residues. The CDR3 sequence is CASSLLGGADYGYTF. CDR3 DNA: TGTGCCAGCAGCCTCCTGGGGGGGGCAGACTATGGCTACACCTTC.

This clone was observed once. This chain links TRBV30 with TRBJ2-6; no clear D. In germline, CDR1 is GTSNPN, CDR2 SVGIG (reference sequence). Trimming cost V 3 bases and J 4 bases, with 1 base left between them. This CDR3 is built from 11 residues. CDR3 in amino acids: CAWSGANVLTF. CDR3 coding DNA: TGTGCCTGGAGCGGGGCCAACGTCCTGACTTTC.

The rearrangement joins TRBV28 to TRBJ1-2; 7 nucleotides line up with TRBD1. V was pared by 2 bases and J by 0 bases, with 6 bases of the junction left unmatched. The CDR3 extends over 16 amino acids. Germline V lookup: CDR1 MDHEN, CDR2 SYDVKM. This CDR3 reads CASSLSQGTANYGYTF. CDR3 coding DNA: TGTGCCAGCAGTTTAAGCCAGGGGACAGCTAACTATGGCTACACCTTC.

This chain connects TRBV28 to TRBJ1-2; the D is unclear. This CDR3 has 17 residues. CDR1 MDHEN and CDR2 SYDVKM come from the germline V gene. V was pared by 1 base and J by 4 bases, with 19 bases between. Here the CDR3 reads CASSLFRGPGASYGYTF. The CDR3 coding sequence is TGTGCCAGCAGTTTATTCCGCGGGCCGGGAGCATCCTATGGCTACACCTTC.

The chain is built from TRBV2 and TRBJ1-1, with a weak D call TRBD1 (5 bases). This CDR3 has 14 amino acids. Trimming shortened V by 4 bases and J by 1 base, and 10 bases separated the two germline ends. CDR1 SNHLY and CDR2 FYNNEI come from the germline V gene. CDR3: CASSVRGGNTEAFF. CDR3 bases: TGTGCCAGCAGTGTAAGGGGAGGGAACACTGAAGCTTTCTTT.

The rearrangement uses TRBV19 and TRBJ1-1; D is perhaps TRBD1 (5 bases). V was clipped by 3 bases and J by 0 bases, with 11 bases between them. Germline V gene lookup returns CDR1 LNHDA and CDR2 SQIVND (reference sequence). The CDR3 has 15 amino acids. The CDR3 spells CASSMGRIMNTEAFF. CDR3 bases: TGTGCCAGTAGTATGGGACGGATTATGAACACTGAAGCTTTCTTT. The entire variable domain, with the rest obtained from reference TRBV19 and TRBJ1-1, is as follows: DGGITQSPKYLFRKEGQNVTLSCEQNLNHDAMYWYRQDPGQGLRLIYYSQIVNDFQKGDIAEGYSVSREKKESFPLTVTSAQKNPTAFYLCASSMGRIMNTEAFFGQGTRLTVV.

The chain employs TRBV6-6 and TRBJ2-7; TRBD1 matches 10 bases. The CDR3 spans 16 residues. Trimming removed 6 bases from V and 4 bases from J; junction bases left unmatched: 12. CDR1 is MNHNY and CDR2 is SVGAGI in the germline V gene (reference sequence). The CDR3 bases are TGTGCCAGCAGCCCCGCAGATCGGGACAGGGGATACGAGCAGTACTTC. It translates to CASSPADRDRGYEQYF.

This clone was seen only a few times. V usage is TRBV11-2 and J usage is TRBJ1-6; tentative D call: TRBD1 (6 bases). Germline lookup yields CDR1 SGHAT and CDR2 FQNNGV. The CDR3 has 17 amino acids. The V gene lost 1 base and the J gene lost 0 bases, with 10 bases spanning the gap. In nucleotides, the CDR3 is TGTGCCAGCAGCTTAGGGACAGTAAGCTCCTATAATTCACCCCTCCACTTT. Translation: CASSLGTVSSYNSPLHF.

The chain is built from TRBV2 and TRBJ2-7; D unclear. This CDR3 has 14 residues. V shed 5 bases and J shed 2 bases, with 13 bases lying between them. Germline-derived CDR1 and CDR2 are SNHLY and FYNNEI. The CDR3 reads CASSRSDITYEQYF. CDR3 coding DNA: TGTGCCAGCAGTAGATCAGACATCACCTACGAGCAGTACTTC. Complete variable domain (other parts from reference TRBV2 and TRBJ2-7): EPEVTQTPSHQVTQMGQEVILRCVPISNHLYFYWYRQILGQKVEFLVSFYNNEISEKSEIFDDQFSVERPDGSNFTLKIRSTKLEDSAMYFCASSRSDITYEQYFGPGTRLTVT.

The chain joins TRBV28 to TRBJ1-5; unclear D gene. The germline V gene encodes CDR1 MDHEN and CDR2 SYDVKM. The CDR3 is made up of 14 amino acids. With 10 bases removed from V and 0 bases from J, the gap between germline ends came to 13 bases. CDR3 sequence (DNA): TGTGCCACAACGGGAGTGGTTAGCAATCAGCCCCAGCATTTT. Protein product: CATTGVVSNQPQHF.

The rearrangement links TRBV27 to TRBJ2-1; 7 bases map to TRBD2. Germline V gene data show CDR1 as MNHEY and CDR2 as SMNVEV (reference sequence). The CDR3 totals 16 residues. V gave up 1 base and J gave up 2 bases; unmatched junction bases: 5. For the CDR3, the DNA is TGTGCCAGCAGTTTATACATACTAGCGCCCTACAATGAGCAGTTCTTC. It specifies CASSLYILAPYNEQFF.

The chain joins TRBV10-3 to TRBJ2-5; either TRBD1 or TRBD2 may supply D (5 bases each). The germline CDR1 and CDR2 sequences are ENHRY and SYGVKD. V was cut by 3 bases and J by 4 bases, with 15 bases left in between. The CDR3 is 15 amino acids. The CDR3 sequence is CAISDPGTGTETQYF. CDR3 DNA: TGTGCCATCAGTGACCCCGGGACGGGGACAGAGACCCAGTACTTC.

The CDR3 DNA follows: TGTGCCAGCAGTTTGCCGGTCTATGGCTACACCTTC. Translation: CASSLPVYGYTF. The V and J genes are TRBV28 and TRBJ1-2; D uncertain. This CDR3 has 12 amino acids. The V end lost 3 bases, the J end lost 4 bases, and 6 bases lay between the germline ends. Germline CDR1 and CDR2: MDHEN and SYDVKM.